The next 30 T cell receptor beta chains were all read from a single sample in a study of early T cells in non-severe SARS-CoV-2 infection (dated by TCRdb to the early 2020s). The library was made by 5' RACE. Sequenced on a NextSeq 500. TCRdb's own reprocessing of the public reads used fastp at Q25 and MiXCR and kept productive beta chains. Every entry covers one CDR3 protein and lists the most common genes and DNA from its rows. Across this sample there are roughly 100,000 distinct CDR3 sequences, with roughly 13% seen only once. The top ten hold approximately 2.3% of the sample. The material sequenced was whole blood. The receptors shown here come from an adult who was a healthcare worker with PCR-confirmed SARS-CoV-2 infection or an uninfected control (not recorded which).

J is TRBJ2-7 and V is TRBV6-1, with D tentatively TRBD2 (7 bases). Trimming removed 2 bases at V and 4 bases at J, with 15 bases between. Germline assignment: CDR1 MNHNS and CDR2 SASEGT. CDR3 length: 15 amino acids. The CDR3 nucleotides are TGTGCCAGCAGTGAACGCGGGGGCGGATCGTACGAGCAGTACTTC. Protein product: CASSERGGGSYEQYF.

This clonotype was seen a few times. The rearrangement links TRBV2 to TRBJ1-5; maybe TRBD1 (5 bases). Germline V gene sequence: CDR1 SNHLY, CDR2 FYNNEI. Trimming took 1 base from V and 0 from J, leaving 7 bases between them. The CDR3 totals 15 residues. In DNA, the CDR3 is TGTGCCAGCAGTGAAGGACAGTTTAGCAATCAGCCCCAGCATTTT. Translating gives CASSEGQFSNQPQHF.

This chain joins TRBV28 and TRBJ2-1; D is unclear. Trimming took off 5 bases at V and 2 bases at J, with 13 bases between the two ends. Germline V gene sequence: CDR1 MDHEN, CDR2 SYDVKM. CDR3 length equals 15 residues. CDR3 sequence: CASSGESGTYNEQFF. The CDR3 DNA is TGTGCCAGCAGTGGAGAAAGTGGGACCTACAATGAGCAGTTCTTC.

There are many counts of this clonotype. The V and J genes are TRBV7-2 and TRBJ1-6, with 11 bases fitting TRBD1. The CDR3 is made up of 15 amino acids. Trimming cost V 4 bases and J 10 bases; bases outside gene matches: 6. Germline V lookup: CDR1 SGHTA, CDR2 FQGNSA. The CDR3 sequence: CASSSDRGRESPLHF. CDR3 in DNA: TGTGCCAGCAGCTCGGACAGGGGGCGAGAGTCACCCCTCCACTTT. Full variable domain (remainder filled in from reference TRBV7-2 and TRBJ1-6): GAGVSQSPSNKVTEKGKDVELRCDPISGHTALYWYRQSLGQGLEFLIYFQGNSAPDKSGLPSDRFSAERTGGSVSTLTIQRTQQEDSAVYLCASSSDRGRESPLHFGNGTRLTVT.

The chain joins TRBV4-1 to TRBJ1-5; D is undetermined. Germline lookup yields CDR1 MGHRA and CDR2 YSYEKL. CDR3 length: 14 amino acids. Trimming took off 0 bases at V and 9 bases at J, with 12 bases between the two ends. CDR3 sequence reads: CASSQEGPRGPQHF. CDR3 sequence (DNA): TGCGCCAGCAGCCAAGAGGGTCCCCGAGGGCCCCAGCATTTT.

As concerns this clonotype: This may be a read error, as it is one base from a much larger clone. V gene TRBV27 combines with J gene TRBJ1-2; tentatively, D is TRBD1 (6 bases). The CDR3 length is 15 residues. Germline-derived CDR1 and CDR2 are MNHEY and SMNVEV (reference sequence). As DNA, the CDR3 is TGTGCCAGCAGTTTATCGTCAGGGGCGGCCTATGGCCACACCTTC. Protein sequence: CASSLSSGAAYGHTF.

The chain recombines TRBV28 with TRBJ1-2, with TRBD1 identical over 8 bases. The junction had 10 bases not matched to a gene; V was cut back by 5 bases and J by 8 bases. Germline V gives CDR1 MDHEN, CDR2 SYDVKM. This CDR3 has 14 amino acids. CDR3: CASSGPDRERGYTF. DNA of the CDR3: TGTGCCAGCAGTGGTCCGGACAGGGAACGGGGCTACACCTTC.

V and J are TRBV5-5 and TRBJ1-3; D is uncertain. The CDR3 totals 14 residues. Germline CDR1 reads SGHKS; CDR2 reads YYEKEE (reference sequence). V lost 0 bases and J 7 bases, leaving 11 bases between the germline ends. CDR3 DNA: TGTGCCAGCAGCTTGGATCCAGGAGGGAACACCATATATTTT. Its protein product is CASSLDPGGNTIYF.

This clonotype showed up just a few times. J is TRBJ1-6 and V is TRBV28, with TRBD1 matching 8 bases. Germline lookup yields CDR1 MDHEN and CDR2 SYDVKM. V shed 4 bases, J shed 8 bases, and the junction held 7 bases outside the gene matches. The CDR3 contains 15 residues. The chain's CDR3 is CASSSKTGAHSPLHF. DNA of the CDR3: TGTGCCAGCAGTTCTAAGACAGGGGCTCATTCACCCCTCCACTTT.

This chain connects TRBV5-1 to TRBJ2-5, with D possibly TRBD2 on 5 matching bases. Germline V CDR1 and CDR2: SGHRS, YFSETQ. The ends were cut back, 0 bases at V and 1 base at J, with 13 bases in the middle. CDR3 length equals 16 residues. This chain's CDR3 is CASSLEGRGIQETQYF. In nucleotides, the CDR3 is TGCGCCAGCAGCTTGGAGGGCCGGGGAATCCAAGAGACCCAGTACTTC.

This clonotype came up a few times. The J gene is TRBJ2-2, the V gene TRBV4-1; possibly TRBD1 for D (5 bases). The germline V gene has CDR1 MGHRA and CDR2 YSYEKL. V was clipped by 0 bases and J by 6 bases, with 23 bases between them. CDR3 length equals 19 residues. The CDR3 sequence: CASSQDDWRGHIPAGELFF. The CDR3 nucleotides read TGCGCCAGCAGCCAAGATGATTGGCGTGGACACATTCCGGCCGGGGAGCTGTTTTTT.

The rearrangement uses TRBV7-9 and TRBJ2-5; no reliable D call. Trimming left V 4 bases short and J 5 bases short, with 17 bases between. The CDR3 is 15 residues long. Looked up from germline, CDR1 is SEHNR and CDR2 is FQNEAQ (reference sequence). This CDR3 reads CASSSRLPRAETQYF. Written as DNA, the CDR3 is TGTGCCAGCAGCTCCCGACTCCCCCGGGCGGAGACCCAGTACTTC.

This clonotype was counted ten times or more. The gene calls are TRBV10-3 and TRBJ1-2; D is possibly TRBD1 (6 bases). Deletions cut 0 bases from V and 4 bases from J, with 15 bases between. Germline V CDR1 and CDR2: ENHRY, SYGVKD. CDR3 size: 16 residues. The CDR3 coding sequence is TGTGCCATCAGTGAGTCGGGGAAACAGGGAGGCTATGGCTACACCTTC. Translation: CAISESGKQGGYGYTF.

This clonotype was seen a few times. The chain uses TRBV7-9 and TRBJ2-4; perhaps TRBD1 as D (5 bases). V gave up 5 bases and J gave up 3 bases, with 14 bases separating them. This CDR3 comprises 15 residues. CDR1 SEHNR and CDR2 FQNEAQ come from the germline V gene (reference sequence). Here the CDR3 DNA reads TGTGCCAGCAGCCCGGATAAAAGGGGCAAAAACATTCAGTACTTC. Its translation: CASSPDKRGKNIQYF.

A few counts support this clonotype. The CDR3 nucleotides read TGCAGTGCTGGGGGACAGGGGAGATACAATGAGCAGTTCTTC. Translation gives CSAGGQGRYNEQFF. The rearrangement joins TRBV20-1 to TRBJ2-1; 10 bases fit TRBD1. Per the germline V gene, CDR1 is DFQATT and CDR2 is SNEGSKA (reference sequence). V shed 5 bases and J 4 bases; nucleotides not matched to a gene: 5. The CDR3 extends over 14 amino acids.

This clonotype has a count of ten or more. The chain employs TRBV11-2 and TRBJ2-7, with a possible D match to TRBD1 (6 bases). Trimming shortened V by 3 bases and J by 5 bases, and 11 bases separated the two germline ends. The CDR3 is 13 amino acids. Germline V lookup: CDR1 SGHAT, CDR2 FQNNGV. The CDR3 coding sequence is TGTGCCAGCAGCTTCCAGAACAGGGACGAGCAGTACTTC. As protein: CASSFQNRDEQYF.

The chain is built from TRBV5-6 and TRBJ2-7; D may be TRBD2 (7 bases). CDR1 and CDR2 from the germline V gene are SGHDT and YYEEEE. The V end was cut by 6 bases, the J end by 3 bases, with 16 bases between. The CDR3 is made up of 14 amino acids. In DNA, the CDR3 is TGTGCCAGCATGGTGGCGGGGGCCCACTACGAGCAGTACTTC. Amino acids: CASMVAGAHYEQYF.

This clonotype was detected many times. The gene calls are TRBV7-2 and TRBJ2-7; 8 bases map to TRBD2. The CDR3 is made up of 16 amino acids. V dropped 1 base and J dropped 0; count of bases not matched to a gene: 5. Per the germline V gene, CDR1 is SGHTA and CDR2 is FQGNSA. The CDR3 DNA is TGTGCCAGCAGCTTAGACGGGGGGGATAGCTCCTACGAGCAGTACTTC. Residues: CASSLDGGDSSYEQYF.

There are a few counts of this clonotype. The chain combines TRBV6-5 with TRBJ1-6; TRBD1 might be the D (5 bases). Germline V lookup: CDR1 MNHEY, CDR2 SVGAGI. Trimming removed 2 bases from V and 0 bases from J, with 17 bases in between. CDR3 length: 19 amino acids. The CDR3 DNA sequence: TGTGCCAGCAGTTACGCAAGGCCAGGGTTGAGCTCCTATAATTCACCCCTCCACTTT. Residues: CASSYARPGLSSYNSPLHF.

At least ten counts were recorded for this clonotype. This chain connects TRBV6-2 or TRBV6-3 to TRBJ2-5, with 11 positions matching TRBD1. J gave up 9 bases and V 5 bases, and 14 bases lay outside the gene matches. Germline V gives CDR1 MNHEY, CDR2 SVGEGT. The CDR3 sequence is 16 residues long. The CDR3 DNA is TGTGCCAGCAGTGGACCCTACGGGACAGGGGGTAGGGCCCAGTACTTC. As protein: CASSGPYGTGGRAQYF.

A few counts support this clonotype. The gene calls are TRBV20-1 and TRBJ2-1; 15 bases map to TRBD2. Trimming cost V 5 bases and J 6 bases; bases outside gene matches: 5. This CDR3 region has 15 residues. Germline loops: CDR1 DFQATT, CDR2 SNEGSKA (reference sequence). The chain's CDR3 is CSAGKGLAGGNEQFF. The DNA of the CDR3 is TGCAGTGCTGGAAAGGGACTAGCGGGGGGCAATGAGCAGTTCTTC.

This clonotype was seen repeatedly, ten times or more. This chain connects TRBV11-2 to TRBJ1-6, with D possibly matching TRBD1 (6 bases). From germline, CDR1 is SGHAT and CDR2 FQNNGV. The ends were cut back, 3 bases at V and 7 bases at J, with 16 bases in the middle. CDR3 length equals 16 residues. The DNA for the CDR3 is TGTGCCAGCAGCTTTCGACGGCAGGGGTCGAATTCACCCCTCCACTTT. The encoded protein is CASSFRRQGSNSPLHF. Full variable domain (missing parts from reference TRBV11-2 and TRBJ1-6): EAGVAQSPRYKIIEKRQSVAFWCNPISGHATLYWYQQILGQGPKLLIQFQNNGVVDDSQLPKDRFSAERLKGVDSTLKIQPAKLEDSAVYLCASSFRRQGSNSPLHFGNGTRLTVT.

This clonotype was seen more than once but under ten times. This chain links TRBV7-2 with TRBJ2-4; D possibly uses TRBD1 or TRBD2 (5 bases each). The germline V gene has CDR1 SGHTA and CDR2 FQGNSA. The V end lost 5 bases, the J end lost 0 bases, and 11 bases lay between the germline ends. The CDR3 is made up of 15 amino acids. The CDR3 is CASSPGTQAKNIQYF. DNA of the CDR3: TGTGCCAGCAGCCCCGGGACCCAAGCCAAAAACATTCAGTACTTC.

This clonotype was seen ten or more times. The chain joins TRBV20-1 to TRBJ2-3; 7 positions match TRBD2. J was trimmed by 5 bases and V by 6 bases; bases with no gene match: 11. Germline CDR1 DFQATT, CDR2 SNEGSKA (reference sequence). The CDR3 is made up of 14 amino acids. The DNA for the CDR3 is TGCAGTGCCAACGACCCCCGCGGGGGAGATACGCAGTATTTT. This encodes CSANDPRGGDTQYF.

This clonotype was counted ten times or more. This chain joins TRBV20-1 and TRBJ1-2; no firm D call. Deletions cut 3 bases from V and 6 bases from J, with 23 bases between. Germline V gene data show CDR1 as DFQATT and CDR2 as SNEGSKA (reference sequence). This CDR3 is 16 amino acids long. CDR3 sequence: CSASTRNELGLDGYTF. The CDR3 coding sequence is TGCAGTGCTAGTACCCGGAACGAGTTAGGTTTGGATGGCTACACCTTC.

This clonotype was found many times. DNA of the CDR3: TGCAGCGTTGAAGATCCTAAGAAAGAGACCCAGTACTTC. Its translation: CSVEDPKKETQYF. V is TRBV29-1 and J is TRBJ2-5; D unresolved. The V gene's germline CDR1 is SQVTM and CDR2 ANQGSEA. The CDR3 contains 13 residues. Trimming cost V 0 bases and J 3 bases, with 8 bases left between them. Drawing the rest from reference TRBV29-1 and TRBJ2-5, the complete variable domain is SAVISQKPSRDICQRGTSLTIQCQVDSQVTMMFWYRQQPGQSLTLIATANQGSEATYESGFVIDKFPISRPNLTFSTLTVSNMSPEDSSIYLCSVEDPKKETQYFGPGTRLLVL.

This clonotype was counted a few times. This chain links TRBV2 with TRBJ2-3, with no clear D. V was shortened by 7 bases and J by 6 bases, with 8 bases between the two germline ends. Germline V gives CDR1 SNHLY, CDR2 FYNNEI. This CDR3 is built from 11 residues. The CDR3 DNA follows: TGTGCCAGCACCTGGTCGGATACGCAGTATTTT. It translates to CASTWSDTQYF. Complete variable domain (other parts from reference TRBV2 and TRBJ2-3): EPEVTQTPSHQVTQMGQEVILRCVPISNHLYFYWYRQILGQKVEFLVSFYNNEISEKSEIFDDQFSVERPDGSNFTLKIRSTKLEDSAMYFCASTWSDTQYFGPGTRLTVL.

This clonotype was counted only a few times. The chain couples TRBV5-1 to TRBJ2-7; D call uncertain. The CDR3 sequence is 14 residues long. The germline gives CDR1 SGHRS, CDR2 YFSETQ. The V and J ends lost 0 bases and 3 bases respectively, with 10 bases between them. CDR3: CASSLEMASYEQYF. For the CDR3, the DNA is TGCGCCAGCAGCTTGGAGATGGCTAGCTACGAGCAGTACTTC.

This clonotype was seen a few times. The chain has TRBV18 and TRBJ2-7; D unclear. Germline assignment: CDR1 KGHSH and CDR2 LQKENI. V lost 2 bases and J lost 1, with 12 bases in between. This CDR3 is 15 amino acids long. The CDR3 DNA sequence: TGTGCCAGCTCACCATCGTTTACAGTGTCCTACGAGCAGTACTTC. Encoded protein: CASSPSFTVSYEQYF.

The genes are TRBV27 and TRBJ1-5; TRBD1 agrees at 8 bases. The length of the CDR3 is 16 residues. Germline V gene lookup returns CDR1 MNHEY and CDR2 SMNVEV (reference sequence). The ends lost 2 bases at V and 8 bases at J; junction bases unmatched: 11. The chain's CDR3 is CASSLNAGQGFKPQHF. CDR3 nucleotides: TGTGCCAGCAGTTTAAACGCCGGACAGGGTTTCAAGCCCCAGCATTTT.